Described below is a single T cell receptor beta chain sequence and its context. In the authors' methods: Cell counts per sample came from amplifying reference gene primers. The assay was immunoSEQ multiplex PCR, and TCRdb's table has in-frame clones only and misses some. The D gene and trimming were derived from the DNA, and the V and J assignments and clone size from that table. The sample contains tens of thousands of clones, roughly four fifths of which appear only once. These data belong to a study of blood T cell repertoires in COVID-19. Study background: Acute and convalescent COVID-19 samples came from the United States, Italy and Spain.

CDR1 and CDR2 (germline): SGHAT, FQNNGV. The length of the CDR3 is 16 residues. J gave up 0 bases and V 5 bases, and 4 bases lay outside the gene matches. The rearrangement links TRBV11-2 to TRBJ2-1, with TRBD1 matching 10 bases. This TCR was recovered from an elderly man with COVID-19, enrolled during active disease. The sequenced material came from peripheral blood. The CDR3 coding sequence is TGTGCCAGCAGCGAGCGGACAGGGGGCTCCTACAATGAGCAGTTCTTC. Translation gives CASSERTGGSYNEQFF.